This TCR beta chain was identified in a study of shared clonotypes between healthy human individuals. Notes on the study in general: For naive CD4 cells, approximately 5% of clonotypes were shared across a handful of donors.

In regard to this clone: Its matching antigen is unknown.

The study drew all its donors from Caucasian adults living in Nashville, Tennessee. Trimming cost V 0 bases and J 6 bases, with 11 bases left between them. There are 14 residues in the CDR3. CDR1 is SGHRS and CDR2 is YFSETQ in the germline V gene. The repertoire was sequenced with immunoSEQ multiplex PCR; TCRdb's copy has only in-frame clones and lacks some. The table lists 600,000 to 750,000 clones, about three quarters of them singletons. J is TRBJ2-3 and V is TRBV5-1; no clear D. The TCR was taken from a woman between 25 and 40 years old in good health. The sample consisted of memory CD4+ T cells sorted from blood. Subset of the sample: CD45RA-negative fraction. The chain's CDR3 is CASSLEQLGDTQYF. CDR3 nucleotides: TGCGCCAGCAGCTTGGAACAACTTGGTGATACGCAGTATTTT.